This TCR beta chain was sequenced for a study of T cells in localized non-small cell lung cancer. V trimming: 4 bases; J trimming: 0 bases; junction bases outside the gene matches: 11. Germline CDR1 LGHNA, CDR2 YNFKEQ. CDR3 length: 19 amino acids. Profiled with immunoSEQ multiplex PCR; TCRdb holds only in-frame clones, not every one. The sample holds around 140,000 clones, roughly 90% seen once. This rearrangement joins TRBV4-2 to TRBJ2-1; 11 nucleotides line up with TRBD2. The TCR originated in a female donor older than 55 with stage I lung adenocarcinoma. Material: peripheral blood, obtained before any cancer treatment. The DNA of the CDR3 is TGTGCCAGCAGCCCGACAACCTTAGCGGGAGGGAGCTCCTACAATGAGCAGTTCTTC. Protein sequence: CASSPTTLAGGSSYNEQFF.